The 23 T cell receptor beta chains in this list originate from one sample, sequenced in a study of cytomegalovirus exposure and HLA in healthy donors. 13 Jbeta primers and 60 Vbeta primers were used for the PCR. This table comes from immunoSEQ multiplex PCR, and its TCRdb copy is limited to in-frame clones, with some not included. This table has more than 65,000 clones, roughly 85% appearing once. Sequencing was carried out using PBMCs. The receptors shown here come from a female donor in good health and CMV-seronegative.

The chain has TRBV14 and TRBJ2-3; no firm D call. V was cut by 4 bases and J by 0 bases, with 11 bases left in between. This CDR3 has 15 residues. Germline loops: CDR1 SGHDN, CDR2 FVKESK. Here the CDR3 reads CASSLLRSSTDTQYF. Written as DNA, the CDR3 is TGTGCCAGCAGCCTTCTGCGTTCTAGCACAGATACGCAGTATTTT. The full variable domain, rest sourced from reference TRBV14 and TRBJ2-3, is EAGVTQFPSHSVIEKGQTVTLRCDPISGHDNLYWYRRVMGKEIKFLLHFVKESKQDESGMPNNRFLAERTGGTYSTLKVQPAELEDSGVYFCASSLLRSSTDTQYFGPGTRLTVL.

The CDR3 region has the DNA TGTGCCAGCGGTTGGACTAGCGGGACCACAGATACGCAGTATTTT. Residues: CASGWTSGTTDTQYF. The J gene is TRBJ2-3, the V gene TRBV7-2; TRBD2 matches 12 bases. Germline CDR1 is SGHTA and CDR2 is FQGNSA. V lost 8 bases, J lost 2 bases, and 5 bases stayed unmatched. This CDR3 has 15 amino acids.

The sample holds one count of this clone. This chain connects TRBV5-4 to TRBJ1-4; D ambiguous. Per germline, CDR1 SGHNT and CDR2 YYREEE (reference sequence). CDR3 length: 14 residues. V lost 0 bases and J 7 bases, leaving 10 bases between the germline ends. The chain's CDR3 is CASSLADTGEKLFF. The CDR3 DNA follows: TGTGCCAGCAGCTTGGCGGATACGGGTGAAAAACTGTTTTTT.

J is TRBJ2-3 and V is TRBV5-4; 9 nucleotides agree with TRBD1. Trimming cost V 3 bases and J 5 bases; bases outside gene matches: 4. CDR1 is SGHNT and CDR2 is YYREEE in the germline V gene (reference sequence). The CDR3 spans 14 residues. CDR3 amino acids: CASSSKTGGDTQYF. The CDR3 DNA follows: TGTGCCAGCAGCTCCAAGACAGGGGGAGATACGCAGTATTTT.

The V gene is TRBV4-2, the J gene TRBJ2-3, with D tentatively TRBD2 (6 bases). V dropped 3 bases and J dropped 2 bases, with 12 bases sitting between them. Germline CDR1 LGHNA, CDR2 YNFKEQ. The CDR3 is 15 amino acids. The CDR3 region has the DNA TGTGCCAGCAGCCAGACCGGCGGGGACACAGATACGCAGTATTTT. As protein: CASSQTGGDTDTQYF.

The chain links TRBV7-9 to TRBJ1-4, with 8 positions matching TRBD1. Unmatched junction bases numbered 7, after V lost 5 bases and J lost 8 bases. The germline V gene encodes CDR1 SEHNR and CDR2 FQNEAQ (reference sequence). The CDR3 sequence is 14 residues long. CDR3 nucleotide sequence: TGTGCCAGCAGCGCCGACAGGGGAGGGGAAAAACTGTTTTTT. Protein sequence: CASSADRGGEKLFF.

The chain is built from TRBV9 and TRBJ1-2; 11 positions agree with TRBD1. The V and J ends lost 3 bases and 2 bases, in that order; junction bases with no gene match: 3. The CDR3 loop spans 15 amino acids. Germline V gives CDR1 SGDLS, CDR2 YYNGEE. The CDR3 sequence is CASSERDRGNYGYTF. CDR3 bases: TGTGCCAGCAGCGAGAGGGACAGGGGGAACTATGGCTACACCTTC.

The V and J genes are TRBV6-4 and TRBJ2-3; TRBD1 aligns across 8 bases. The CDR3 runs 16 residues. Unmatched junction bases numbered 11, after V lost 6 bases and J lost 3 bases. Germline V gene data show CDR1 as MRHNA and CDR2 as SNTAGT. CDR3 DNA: TGTGCCAGCAGCTTGGGGCCAGGGGGCAGGACAGATACGCAGTATTTT. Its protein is CASSLGPGGRTDTQYF.

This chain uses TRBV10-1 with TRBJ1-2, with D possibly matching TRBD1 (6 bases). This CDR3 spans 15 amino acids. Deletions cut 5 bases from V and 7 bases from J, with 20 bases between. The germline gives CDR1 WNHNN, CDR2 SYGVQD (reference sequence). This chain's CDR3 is CASSPTTGIGSGYTF. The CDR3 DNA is TGCGCCAGCAGTCCTACAACAGGGATAGGGTCTGGCTACACCTTC.

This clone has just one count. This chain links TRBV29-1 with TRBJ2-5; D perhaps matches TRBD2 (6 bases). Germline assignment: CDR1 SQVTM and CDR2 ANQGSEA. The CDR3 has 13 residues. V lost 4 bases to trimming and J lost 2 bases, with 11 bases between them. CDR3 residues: CSVGSGLQETQYF. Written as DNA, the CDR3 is TGCAGCGTTGGGTCGGGACTTCAAGAGACCCAGTACTTC.

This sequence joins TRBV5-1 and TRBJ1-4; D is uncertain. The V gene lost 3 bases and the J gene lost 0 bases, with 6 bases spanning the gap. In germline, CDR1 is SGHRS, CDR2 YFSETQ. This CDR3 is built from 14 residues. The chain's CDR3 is CASSSVSTNEKLFF. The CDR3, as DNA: TGCGCCAGCAGCTCAGTTTCAACTAATGAAAAACTGTTTTTT. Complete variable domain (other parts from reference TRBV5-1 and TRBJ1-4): KAGVTQTPRYLIKTRGQQVTLSCSPISGHRSVSWYQQTPGQGLQFLFEYFSETQRNKGNFPGRFSGRQFSNSRSEMNVSTLELGDSALYLCASSSVSTNEKLFFGSGTQLSVL.

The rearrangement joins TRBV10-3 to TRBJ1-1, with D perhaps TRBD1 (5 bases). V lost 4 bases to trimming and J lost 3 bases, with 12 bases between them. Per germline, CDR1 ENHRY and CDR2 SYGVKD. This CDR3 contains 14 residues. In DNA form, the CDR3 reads TGTGCCATCAGTGTTGGTCAAGGGGACACTGAAGCTTTCTTT. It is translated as CAISVGQGDTEAFF.

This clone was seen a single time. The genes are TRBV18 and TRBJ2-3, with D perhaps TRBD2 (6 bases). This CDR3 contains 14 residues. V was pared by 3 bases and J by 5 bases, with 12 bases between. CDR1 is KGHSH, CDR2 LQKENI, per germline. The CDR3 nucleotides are TGTGCCAGCTCACCTTCCGGGAGTGGAGATACGCAGTATTTT. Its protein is CASSPSGSGDTQYF.

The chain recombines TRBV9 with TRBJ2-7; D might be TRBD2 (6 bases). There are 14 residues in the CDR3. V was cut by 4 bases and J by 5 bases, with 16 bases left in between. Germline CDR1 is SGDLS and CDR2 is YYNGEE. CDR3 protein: CASSLRGWEDEQYF. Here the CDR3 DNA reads TGTGCCAGCAGCTTAAGAGGCTGGGAGGACGAGCAGTACTTC.

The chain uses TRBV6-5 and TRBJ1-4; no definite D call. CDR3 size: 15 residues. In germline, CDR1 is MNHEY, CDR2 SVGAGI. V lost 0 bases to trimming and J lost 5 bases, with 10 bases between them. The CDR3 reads CASSYSSGDNEKLFF. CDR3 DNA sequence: TGTGCCAGCAGTTACTCGTCCGGAGACAATGAAAAACTGTTTTTT.

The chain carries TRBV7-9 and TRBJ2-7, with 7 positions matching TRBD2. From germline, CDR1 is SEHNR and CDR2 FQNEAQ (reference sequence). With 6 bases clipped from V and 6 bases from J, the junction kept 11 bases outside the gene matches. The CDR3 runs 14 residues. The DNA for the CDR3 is TGTGCCAGCAGTAAGCGGGAATCAGGCCGCGAGCAGTACTTC. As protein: CASSKRESGREQYF. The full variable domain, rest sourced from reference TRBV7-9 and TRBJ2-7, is DTGVSQNPRHKITKRGQNVTFRCDPISEHNRLYWYRQTLGQGPEFLTYFQNEAQLEKSRLLSDRFSAERPKGSFSTLEIQRTEQGDSAMYLCASSKRESGREQYFGPGTRLTVT.

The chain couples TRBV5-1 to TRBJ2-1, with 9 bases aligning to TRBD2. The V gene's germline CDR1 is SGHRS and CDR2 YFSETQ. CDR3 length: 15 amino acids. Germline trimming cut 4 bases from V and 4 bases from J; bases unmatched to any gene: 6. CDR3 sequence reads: CASSVTSGPYNEQFF. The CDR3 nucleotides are TGCGCCAGCAGCGTGACTAGCGGACCTTACAATGAGCAGTTCTTC.

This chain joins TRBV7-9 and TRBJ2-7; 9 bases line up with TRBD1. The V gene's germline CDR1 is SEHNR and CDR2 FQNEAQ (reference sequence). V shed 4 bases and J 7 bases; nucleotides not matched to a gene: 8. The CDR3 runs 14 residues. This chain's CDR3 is CASSSGQGLREQYF. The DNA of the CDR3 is TGTGCCAGCAGCTCGGGACAGGGCCTAAGGGAGCAGTACTTC.

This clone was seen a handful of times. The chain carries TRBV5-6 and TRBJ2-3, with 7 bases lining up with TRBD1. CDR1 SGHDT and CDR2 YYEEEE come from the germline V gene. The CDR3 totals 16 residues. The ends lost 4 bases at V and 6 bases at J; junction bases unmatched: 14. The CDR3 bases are TGTGCCAGCAGCCTAAGGACAGGATCGAACGTCGATACGCAGTATTTT. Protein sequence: CASSLRTGSNVDTQYF.

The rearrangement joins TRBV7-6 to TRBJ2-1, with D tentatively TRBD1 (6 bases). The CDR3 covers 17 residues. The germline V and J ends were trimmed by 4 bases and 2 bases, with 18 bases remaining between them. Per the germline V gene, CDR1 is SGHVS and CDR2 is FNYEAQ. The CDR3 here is CASSSKWGTYTYNEQFF. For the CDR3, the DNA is TGTGCCAGCAGCTCTAAGTGGGGGACATACACCTACAATGAGCAGTTCTTC.

CDR3 DNA: TGTGCCAGTAGTATAATTCGACAGGGAACGGATCAGCCCCAGCATTTT. Protein: CASSIIRQGTDQPQHF. The chain recombines TRBV19 with TRBJ1-5, with TRBD1 matching over 7 bases. Germline CDR1 and CDR2: LNHDA and SQIVND (reference sequence). With 2 bases clipped from V and 5 bases from J, the junction kept 9 bases outside the gene matches. CDR3 size: 16 residues.

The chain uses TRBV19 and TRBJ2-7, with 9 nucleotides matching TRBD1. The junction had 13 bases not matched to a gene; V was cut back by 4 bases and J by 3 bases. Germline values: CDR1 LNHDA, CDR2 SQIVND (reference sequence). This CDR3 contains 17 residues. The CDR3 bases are TGTGCCAGTAGTAGAGTCCCCGGGACAGGGTTCTTCTACGAGCAGTACTTC. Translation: CASSRVPGTGFFYEQYF.

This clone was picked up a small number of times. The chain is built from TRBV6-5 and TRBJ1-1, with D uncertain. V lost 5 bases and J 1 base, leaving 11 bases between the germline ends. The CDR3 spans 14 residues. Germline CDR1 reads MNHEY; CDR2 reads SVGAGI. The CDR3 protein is CASSRQVRNTEAFF. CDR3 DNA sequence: TGTGCCAGCAGTCGCCAGGTGCGGAACACTGAAGCTTTCTTT.